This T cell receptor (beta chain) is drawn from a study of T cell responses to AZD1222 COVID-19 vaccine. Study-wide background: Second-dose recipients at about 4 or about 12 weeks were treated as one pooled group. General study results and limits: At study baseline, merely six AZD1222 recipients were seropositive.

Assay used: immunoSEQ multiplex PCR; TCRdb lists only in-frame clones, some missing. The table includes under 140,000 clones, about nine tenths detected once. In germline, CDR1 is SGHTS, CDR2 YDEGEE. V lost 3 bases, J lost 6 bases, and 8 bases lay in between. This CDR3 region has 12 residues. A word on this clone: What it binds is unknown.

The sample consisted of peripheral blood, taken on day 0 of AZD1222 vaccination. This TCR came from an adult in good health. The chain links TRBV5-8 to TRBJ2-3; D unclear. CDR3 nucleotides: TGTGCCAGCAGCTCCATCGGGGATACGCAGTATTTT. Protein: CASSSIGDTQYF.